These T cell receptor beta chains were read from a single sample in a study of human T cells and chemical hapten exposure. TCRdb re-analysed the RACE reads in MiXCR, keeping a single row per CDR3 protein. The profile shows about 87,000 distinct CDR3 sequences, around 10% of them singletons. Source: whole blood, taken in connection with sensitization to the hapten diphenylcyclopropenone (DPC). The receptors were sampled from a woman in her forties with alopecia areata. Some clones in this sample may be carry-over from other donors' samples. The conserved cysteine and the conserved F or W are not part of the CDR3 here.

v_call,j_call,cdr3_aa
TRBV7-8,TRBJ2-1,ASRGPAGGVAYNEQF
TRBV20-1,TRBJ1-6,SARVPGSPLH
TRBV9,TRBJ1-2,ASSVEGVGYT
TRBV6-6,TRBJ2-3,ASSRASAADTQY
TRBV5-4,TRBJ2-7,ASSSPGTGLKREQY
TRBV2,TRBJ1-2,ASSPGLSGYT
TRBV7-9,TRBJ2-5,ASSLTPTSPETQY
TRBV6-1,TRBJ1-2,ASSPLGQGYGYT
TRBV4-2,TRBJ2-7,ASSQYRGPYEQY
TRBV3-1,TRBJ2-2,ASSLRDVTGELF
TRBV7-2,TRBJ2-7,ASSPSSGPYEQY
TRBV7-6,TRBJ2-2,ASSRTGAGELF
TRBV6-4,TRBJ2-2,ASTPTGESGELF
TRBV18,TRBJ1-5,ASSRGADNQPQH
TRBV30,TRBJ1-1,AWSVLEGNTEAF
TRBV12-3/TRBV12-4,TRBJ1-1,ASSLNPSSEAF
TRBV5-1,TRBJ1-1,ASRSTGPSTGATTEAF
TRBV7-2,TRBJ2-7,ASSSSRTYEQY
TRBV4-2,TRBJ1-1,ASSPGRQNTEAF
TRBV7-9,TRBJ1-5,ASSSTLNQPQH
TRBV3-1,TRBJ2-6,ASSQGALLSGANVLT
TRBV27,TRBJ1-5,ASSRITGGGNQPQH
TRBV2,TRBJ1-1,ASSRGRTEAF
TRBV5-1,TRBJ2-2,ASSSALVGELF
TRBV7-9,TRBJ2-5,ATRDRGWETQY
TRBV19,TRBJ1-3,ASSIAGQRIRSSGNTIY
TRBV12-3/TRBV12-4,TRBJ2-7,ASSAGGLPYEQY
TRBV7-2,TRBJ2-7,ASSPGAYEQY
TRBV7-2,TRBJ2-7,ASSFGGGTDSSYEQY
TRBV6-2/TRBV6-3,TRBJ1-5,ASRKGPGQPQH
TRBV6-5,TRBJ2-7,ASSGTGTGIYEQY
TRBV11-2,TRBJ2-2,ASSPSYAGELF
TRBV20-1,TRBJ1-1,SARGDREADMNTEAF
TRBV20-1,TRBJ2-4,SARDPGTGEHIQY